This T cell receptor (beta chain) was identified in a study of shared T cell receptors in the human thymus. Sequencing used immunoSEQ multiplex PCR; TCRdb keeps in-frame clones, though not all of them. The top ten clones hold around 0.0094% of a sample with around 730,000 clones, 70% to 90% of them seen once. The germline V gene has CDR1 SGHAT and CDR2 FQNNGV. The CDR3 sequence is 15 residues long. V lost 7 bases and J lost 3, with 15 bases in between. Separately, the same data were catalogued under a study of human thymus T cells. That paper notes: Thymus tissue for the work was resected from patients undergoing corrective heart surgery.

The chain links TRBV11-2 to TRBJ2-2; tentatively, D is TRBD1 (5 bases). Sequences were obtained from thymocytes. The sequence derives from a girl in the first two years of life with a congenital heart defect. This chain's CDR3 is CASTRIRQHTGELFF. In DNA form, the CDR3 reads TGTGCCAGCACCAGGATAAGACAGCACACCGGGGAGCTGTTTTTT.